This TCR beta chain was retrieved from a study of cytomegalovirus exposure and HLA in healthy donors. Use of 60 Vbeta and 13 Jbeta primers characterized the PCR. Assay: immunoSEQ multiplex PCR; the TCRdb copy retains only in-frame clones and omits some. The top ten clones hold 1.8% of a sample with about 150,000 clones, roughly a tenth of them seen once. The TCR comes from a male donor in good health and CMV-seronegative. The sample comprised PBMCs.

The CDR3 DNA follows: TGTGCCAGCAGTGGGGGGAGCTCCTACAATGAGCAGTTCTTC. Translating gives CASSGGSSYNEQFF. The V gene is TRBV6-5, the J gene TRBJ2-1, with D maybe TRBD2 (6 bases). Trimming left V 5 bases short and J 0 bases short, with 8 bases between. The CDR3 has 14 amino acids. Germline V lookup: CDR1 MNHEY, CDR2 SVGAGI.